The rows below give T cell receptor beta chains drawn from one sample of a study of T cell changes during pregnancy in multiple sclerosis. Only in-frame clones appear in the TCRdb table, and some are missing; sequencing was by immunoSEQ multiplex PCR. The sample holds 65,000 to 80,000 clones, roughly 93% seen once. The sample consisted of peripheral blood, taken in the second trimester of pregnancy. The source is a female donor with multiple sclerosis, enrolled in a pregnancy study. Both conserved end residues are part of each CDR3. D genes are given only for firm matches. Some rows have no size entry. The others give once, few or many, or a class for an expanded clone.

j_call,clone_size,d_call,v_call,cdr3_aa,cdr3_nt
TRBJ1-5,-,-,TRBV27,CASSLRHGGADANRWPQHF,TGTGCCAGCAGTTTACGCCATGGGGGGGCCGATGCAAACCGGTGGCCCCAGCATTTT
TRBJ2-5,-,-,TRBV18,CASSPRSTGEETQYF,TGTGCCAGCTCACCACGGTCAACGGGAGAAGAGACCCAGTACTTC
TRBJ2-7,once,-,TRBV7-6,CASSYGSGEQYF,TGTGCCAGCAGCTACGGAAGCGGCGAGCAGTACTTC
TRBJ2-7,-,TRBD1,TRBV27,CASSLEGAYEQYF,TGTGCCAGCAGTTTAGAGGGGGCGTACGAGCAGTACTTC
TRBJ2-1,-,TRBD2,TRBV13,CASSSGTSGGNEQFF,TGTGCCAGCAGCTCGGGGACTAGCGGGGGCAATGAGCAGTTCTTC
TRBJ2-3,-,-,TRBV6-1,CASSEARGRGSDTQYF,TGTGCCAGCAGTGAAGCGCGGGGGCGCGGGTCAGATACGCAGTATTTT
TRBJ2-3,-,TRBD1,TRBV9,CASSHGTGGSSSTDTQYF,TGTGCCAGCAGCCATGGGACAGGGGGCTCGTCCTCAACAGATACGCAGTATTTT
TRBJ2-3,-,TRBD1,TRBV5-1,CASTTGTGTDTQYF,TGCGCCAGCACCACCGGGACAGGGACAGATACGCAGTATTTT
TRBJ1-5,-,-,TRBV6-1,CASPLDSNQPQHF,TGTGCCAGCCCCCTAGATAGCAATCAGCCCCAGCATTTT
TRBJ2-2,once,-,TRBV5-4,CASSLEGIWNTGELFF,TGTGCCAGCAGCTTGGAGGGGATATGGAACACCGGGGAGCTGTTTTTT
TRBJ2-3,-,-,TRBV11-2,CASSLEEGNLITDTQYF,TGTGCCAGCAGCTTAGAGGAGGGAAATCTGATCACAGATACGCAGTATTTT
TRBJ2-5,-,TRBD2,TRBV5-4,CASSPDLAGQETQYF,TGTGCCAGCAGCCCGGACTTAGCGGGACAAGAGACCCAGTACTTC
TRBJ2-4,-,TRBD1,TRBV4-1,CASSRGTGDIQYF,TGCGCCAGCAGCCGTGGAACAGGGGACATTCAGTACTTC
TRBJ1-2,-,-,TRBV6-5,CASSQNNYGYTF,TGTGCCAGCAGTCAAAATAACTATGGCTACACCTTC
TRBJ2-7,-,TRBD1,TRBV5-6,CASSLTGGYDEQYF,TGTGCCAGCAGCTTGACAGGGGGTTACGACGAGCAGTACTTC
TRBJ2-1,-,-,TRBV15,CATSREAGTSNEQFF,TGTGCCACCAGCAGAGAGGCGGGAACGAGCAATGAGCAGTTCTTC
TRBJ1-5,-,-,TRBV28,CASRLGVGSISNQPQHF,TGTGCCAGCAGACTGGGAGTGGGCAGCATTTCCAATCAGCCCCAGCATTTT
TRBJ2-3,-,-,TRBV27,CASRPIPLRVTDTQYF,TGTGCCAGCAGGCCAATTCCCTTGAGGGTCACAGATACGCAGTATTTT
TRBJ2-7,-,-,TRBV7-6,CASSLAPPGESYEQYF,TGTGCCAGCAGCTTAGCCCCGCCGGGGGAATCCTACGAGCAGTACTTC
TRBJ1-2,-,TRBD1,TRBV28,CASSTGDSYGYTF,TGTGCCAGCAGCACGGGGGACAGCTATGGCTACACCTTC
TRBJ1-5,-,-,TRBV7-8,CASSPSGGGSNQPQHF,TGTGCCAGCAGCCCGTCGGGGGGCGGGAGCAATCAGCCCCAGCATTTT
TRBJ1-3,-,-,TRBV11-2,CASSVPGLRVTIYF,TGTGCCAGCAGCGTTCCGGGACTTCGGGTCACCATATATTTT
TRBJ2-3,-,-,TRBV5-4,CASSLVGGITDTQYF,TGTGCCAGCAGCTTGGTTGGGGGCATCACAGATACGCAGTATTTT
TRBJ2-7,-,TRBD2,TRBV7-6,CASSLSMGLAGTEQYF,TGTGCCAGCAGCTTATCAATGGGGCTAGCGGGGACCGAGCAGTACTTC
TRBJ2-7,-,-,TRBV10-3,CAISDGTLDEQYF,TGTGCCATCAGTGACGGGACATTGGACGAGCAGTACTTC
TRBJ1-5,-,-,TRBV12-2,CASRPPPTKDRADQPQHF,TGTGCAAGTCGCCCACCTCCCACCAAGGACAGGGCGGATCAGCCCCAGCATTTT
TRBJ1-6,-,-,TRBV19,CASSIAGLGTPLHF,TGTGCCAGTAGTATAGCGGGATTAGGGACACCCCTCCACTTT
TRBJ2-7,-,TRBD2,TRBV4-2,CASSQDPGGAPYEQYF,TGTGCCAGCAGCCAAGACCCCGGGGGGGCCCCCTACGAGCAGTACTTC
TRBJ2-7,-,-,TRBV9,CASSVAEGVKGNYEQYF,TGTGCCAGCAGCGTAGCCGAGGGTGTGAAAGGGAACTACGAGCAGTACTTC
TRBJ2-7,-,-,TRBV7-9,CASSFTSGLDYEQYF,TGTGCCAGCAGCTTTACATCGGGGTTGGACTACGAGCAGTACTTC
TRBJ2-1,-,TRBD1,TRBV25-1,CASSDPGTVESEQFF,TGTGCCAGCAGTGACCCCGGGACAGTAGAAAGTGAGCAGTTCTTC
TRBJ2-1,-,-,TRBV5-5,CASSLPLNEQFF,TGTGCCAGCAGCTTGCCCCTCAATGAGCAGTTCTTC
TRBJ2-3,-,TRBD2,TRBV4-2,CASSQDLPVGAGSTDTQYF,TGTGCCAGCAGCCAAGATCTGCCAGTGGGAGCGGGGAGCACAGATACGCAGTATTTT
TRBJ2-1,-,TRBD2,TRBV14,CASSKGLAGLTNEQFF,TGTGCCAGCAGCAAGGGACTAGCGGGACTAACTAATGAGCAGTTCTTC
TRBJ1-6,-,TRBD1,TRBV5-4,CASTHLDGTGDSPLHF,TGTGCCAGCACCCATTTAGACGGGACAGGGGATTCACCCCTCCACTTT
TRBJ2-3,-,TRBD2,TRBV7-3,CASSLGTSVLTDTQYF,TGTGCCAGCAGCTTAGGGACTAGCGTTCTCACAGATACGCAGTATTTT
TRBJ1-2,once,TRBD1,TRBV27,CASSLRAGGSNYGYTF,TGTGCCAGCAGTTTAAGGGCAGGGGGATCTAACTATGGCTACACCTTC
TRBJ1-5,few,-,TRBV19,CASSTQGGNQPQHF,TGTGCCAGTAGTACACAGGGCGGCAATCAGCCCCAGCATTTT
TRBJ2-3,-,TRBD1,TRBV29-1,CSVERGRGDTQYF,TGCAGCGTTGAAAGGGGGCGCGGGGATACGCAGTATTTT
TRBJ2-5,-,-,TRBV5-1,CASSTDTKETQYF,TGCGCCAGCAGCACCGACACCAAAGAGACCCAGTACTTC
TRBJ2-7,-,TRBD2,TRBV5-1,CASSESGTSGGPTTVF,TGCGCCAGCAGCGAGTCCGGGACTAGCGGGGGCCCGACGACCGTCTTC
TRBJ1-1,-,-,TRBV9,CASSVNLVNTEAFF,TGTGCCAGCAGCGTTAATTTAGTGAACACTGAAGCTTTCTTT
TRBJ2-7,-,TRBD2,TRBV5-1,CASSLEAGGIYEQYF,TGCGCCAGCAGCTTGGAAGCGGGGGGGATCTACGAGCAGTACTTC
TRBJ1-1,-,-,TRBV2,CASSKVDRGSTEAFF,TGTGCCAGCAGTAAAGTTGATCGGGGTTCCACTGAAGCTTTCTTT
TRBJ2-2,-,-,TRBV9,CASGQDGLHTGELFF,TGTGCCAGCGGGCAGGACGGACTTCACACCGGGGAGCTGTTTTTT
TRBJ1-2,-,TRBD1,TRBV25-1,CASSKDRAGGYTF,TGTGCCAGCAGTAAGGACAGGGCGGGTGGCTACACCTTC